Shown below are 7 T cell receptor beta chains from a single sample sequenced in a study of PD-1 blockade in classical Hodgkin lymphoma. Only in-frame clones appear in the TCRdb table, and some are missing; sequencing was by immunoSEQ multiplex PCR. The sample gives approximately 28,000 clones, 70% to 80% of which show up once; less than 3% is in the top ten. Following autologous stem cell transplantation, relapse occurred in every patient, and exposure to brentuximab vedotin varied. Starting with thawed PBMCs, CD4+ T cells were purified by magnetic negative selection. Sample: CD4+ T cells from blood, taken at baseline. The source of these receptors is a human donor with classical Hodgkin lymphoma.

The gene calls are TRBV30 and TRBJ1-5, with 11 bases lining up with TRBD1. After removal of 2 bases from V and 4 bases from J, the junction contained 13 bases not matched to a gene. Germline CDR1 GTSNPN, CDR2 SVGIG (reference sequence). This CDR3 region has 18 residues. DNA for the CDR3: TGTGCCTGGAGTCGGGACAGGGGGATTAGCATACGGAATCAGCCCCAGCATTTT. It encodes CAWSRDRGISIRNQPQHF.

The V and J genes are TRBV4-2 and TRBJ2-1, with D perhaps given as TRBD1 or TRBD2 (5 bases each). V lost 4 bases and J lost 3, with 25 bases in between. The CDR3 sequence is 19 residues long. Germline CDR1 reads LGHNA; CDR2 reads YNFKEQ. The CDR3 DNA is TGTGCCAGCAGCCTGACTTGGGACCGCGGAACGGCTGGCTACAATGAGCAGTTCTTC. Its translation is CASSLTWDRGTAGYNEQFF.

CDR3 nucleotides: TGTGCCAGCAGCCCGGTTTTAGGGTCTGGAAACACCATATATTTT. As protein: CASSPVLGSGNTIYF. The chain combines TRBV7-8 with TRBJ1-3; D ambiguous. CDR1 is SGHVS, CDR2 FQNEAQ, per germline. Trimming left V 5 bases short and J 1 base short, with 12 bases between. This CDR3 is 15 amino acids long. Full variable domain (missing parts from reference TRBV7-8 and TRBJ1-3): GAGVSQSPRYKVAKRGQDVALRCDPISGHVSLFWYQQALGQGPEFLTYFQNEAQLDKSGLPSDRFFAERPEGSVSTLKIQRTQQEDSAVYLCASSPVLGSGNTIYFGEGSWLTVV.

V and J are TRBV4-2 and TRBJ1-1; unclear D gene. The CDR3 loop spans 16 amino acids. Germline V gives CDR1 LGHNA, CDR2 YNFKEQ. Deletions cut 0 bases from V and 0 bases from J, with 11 bases between. The CDR3 here is CASSQDPVIMNTEAFF. CDR3 coding DNA: TGTGCCAGCAGCCAAGATCCGGTTATCATGAACACTGAAGCTTTCTTT.

The chain is built from TRBV5-1 and TRBJ2-1; D is undetermined. This CDR3 has 14 residues. Germline lookup yields CDR1 SGHRS and CDR2 YFSETQ. Trimming cost V 4 bases and J 7 bases, with 15 bases left between them. Here the CDR3 reads CASSLTVGRNEQFF. In DNA form, the CDR3 reads TGCGCCAGCAGCCTTACGGTGGGAAGGAATGAGCAGTTCTTC.

This clone appeared a few times. The J gene is TRBJ2-7, the V gene TRBV5-1; the match to TRBD1 covers 7 bases. The germline gives CDR1 SGHRS, CDR2 YFSETQ. Trimming removed 4 bases from V and 4 bases from J; junction bases left unmatched: 11. The CDR3 has 15 amino acids. The CDR3 sequence: CASSPGSNRGYEQYF. Written as DNA, the CDR3 is TGCGCCAGCAGCCCCGGCTCAAACAGGGGATACGAGCAGTACTTC.

The CDR3 reads CASTHDRDQSPLHF. Written as DNA, the CDR3 is TGTGCCAGCACCCACGACAGGGATCAGTCACCCCTCCACTTT. The chain is built from TRBV5-4 and TRBJ1-6; TRBD1 agrees at 7 bases. Germline lookup yields CDR1 SGHNT and CDR2 YYREEE (reference sequence). The CDR3 consists of 14 residues. V lost 6 bases and J lost 10; bases outside the gene matches: 10.